Described below is a single T cell receptor beta chain sequence and its context. Its antigen is unidentified. The data originate from a study of response to subunit inactivated influenza vaccine. One entry per CDR3 protein results from TCRdb running MiXCR on the RT-PCR reads. This repertoire shows about 310,000 distinct CDR3 sequences, roughly 22% found once; its top ten account for about 10%. Study findings and constraints: It was the authors' suggestion that each seasonal influenza vaccination recruits few new T cells.

This CDR3 spans 15 amino acids. Germline lookup yields CDR1 MNHEY and CDR2 SMNVEV (reference sequence). Trimming pared 9 bases from V and 2 bases from J, leaving 17 bases between. The material sequenced was PBMCs from blood, taken less than 22 months after vaccination. The receptor comes from a man aged 50 to 69 who received an inactivated influenza vaccine. V and J are TRBV27 and TRBJ2-1; D possibly corresponds to TRBD2 (6 bases). CDR3 coding DNA: TGTGCCAGTGCGACGAAGGGAGGTCCCTACAATGAGCAGTTCTTC. This encodes CASATKGGPYNEQFF.